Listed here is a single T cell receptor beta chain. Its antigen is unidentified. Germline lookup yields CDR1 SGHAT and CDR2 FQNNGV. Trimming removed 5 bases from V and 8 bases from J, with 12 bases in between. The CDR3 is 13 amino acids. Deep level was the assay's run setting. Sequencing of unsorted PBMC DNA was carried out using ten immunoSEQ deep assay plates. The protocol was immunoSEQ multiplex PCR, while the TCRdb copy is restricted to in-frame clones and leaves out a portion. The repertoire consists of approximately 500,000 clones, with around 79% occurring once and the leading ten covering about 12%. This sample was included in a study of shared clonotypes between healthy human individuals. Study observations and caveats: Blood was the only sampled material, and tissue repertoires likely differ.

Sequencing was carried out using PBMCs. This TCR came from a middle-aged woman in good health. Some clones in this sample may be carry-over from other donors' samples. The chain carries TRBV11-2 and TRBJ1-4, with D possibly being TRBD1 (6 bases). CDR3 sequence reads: CASSPQQGEKLFF. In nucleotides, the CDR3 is TGTGCCAGCAGCCCGCAACAGGGAGAAAAACTGTTTTTT.